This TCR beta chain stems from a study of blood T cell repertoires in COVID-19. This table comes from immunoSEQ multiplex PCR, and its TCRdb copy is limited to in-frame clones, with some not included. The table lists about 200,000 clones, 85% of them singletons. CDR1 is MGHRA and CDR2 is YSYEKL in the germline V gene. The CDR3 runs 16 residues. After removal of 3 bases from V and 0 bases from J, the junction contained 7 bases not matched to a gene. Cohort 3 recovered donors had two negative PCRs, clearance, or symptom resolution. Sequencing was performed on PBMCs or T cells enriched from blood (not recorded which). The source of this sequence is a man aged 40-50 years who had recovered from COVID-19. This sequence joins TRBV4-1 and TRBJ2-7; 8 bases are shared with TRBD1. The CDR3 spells CASSQTGAGRSYEQYF. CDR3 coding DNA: TGCGCCAGCAGCCAGACAGGGGCGGGCCGCTCCTACGAGCAGTACTTC.